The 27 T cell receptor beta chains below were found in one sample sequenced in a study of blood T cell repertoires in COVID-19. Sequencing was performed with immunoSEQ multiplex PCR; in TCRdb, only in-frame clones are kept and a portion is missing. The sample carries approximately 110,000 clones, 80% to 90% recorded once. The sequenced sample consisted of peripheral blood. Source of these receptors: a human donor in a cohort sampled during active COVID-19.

CDR3 in amino acids: CASSSTGLLFYEQYF. The CDR3 nucleotides read TGTGCCAGCAGTTCCACAGGGTTACTTTTCTACGAGCAGTACTTC. The chain employs TRBV6-5 and TRBJ2-7; maybe TRBD1 (6 bases). The ends were cut back, 4 bases at V and 3 bases at J, with 16 bases in the middle. CDR1 MNHEY and CDR2 SVGAGI come from the germline V gene. The CDR3 loop spans 15 amino acids.

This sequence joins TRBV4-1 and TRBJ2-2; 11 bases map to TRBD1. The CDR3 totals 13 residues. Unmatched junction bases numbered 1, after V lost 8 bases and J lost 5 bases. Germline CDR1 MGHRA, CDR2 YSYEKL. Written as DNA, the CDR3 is TGCGCCAGCGGACAGGGGGCGACCGGGGAGCTGTTTTTT. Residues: CASGQGATGELFF.

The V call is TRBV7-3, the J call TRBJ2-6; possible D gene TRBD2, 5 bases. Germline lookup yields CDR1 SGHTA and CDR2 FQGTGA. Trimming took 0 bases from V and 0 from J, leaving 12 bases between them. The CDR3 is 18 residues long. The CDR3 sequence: CASSLTGSTSSGANVLTF. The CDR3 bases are TGTGCCAGCAGCTTAACCGGCAGTACTAGCTCTGGGGCCAACGTCCTGACTTTC.

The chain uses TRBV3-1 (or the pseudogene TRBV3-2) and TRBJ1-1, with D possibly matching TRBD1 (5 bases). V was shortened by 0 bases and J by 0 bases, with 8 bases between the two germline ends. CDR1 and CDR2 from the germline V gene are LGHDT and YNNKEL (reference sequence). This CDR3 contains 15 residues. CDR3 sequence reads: CASSQEWGVNTEAFF. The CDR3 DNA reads TGTGCCAGCAGCCAAGAATGGGGGGTGAACACTGAAGCTTTCTTT.

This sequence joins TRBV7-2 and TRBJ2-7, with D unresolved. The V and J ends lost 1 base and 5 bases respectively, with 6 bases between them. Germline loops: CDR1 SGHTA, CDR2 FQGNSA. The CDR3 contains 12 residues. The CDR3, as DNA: TGTGCCAGCAGCTTAGTATCCCACGAGCAGTACTTC. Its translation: CASSLVSHEQYF.

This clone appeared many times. CDR3 sequence reads: CAWSNTGATNEKLFF. In nucleotides, the CDR3 is TGTGCCTGGAGCAACACAGGGGCAACTAATGAAAAACTGTTTTTT. This chain joins TRBV30 and TRBJ1-4, with TRBD1 matching over 7 bases. Per germline, CDR1 GTSNPN and CDR2 SVGIG (reference sequence). Trimming removed 3 bases from V and 0 bases from J; junction bases left unmatched: 4. This CDR3 has 15 residues. The variable domain in full, completed from reference TRBV30 and TRBJ1-4, reads SQTIHQWPATLVQPVGSPLSLECTVEGTSNPNLYWYRQAAGRGLQLLFYSVGIGQISSEVPQNLSASRPQDRQFILSSKKLLLSDSGFYLCAWSNTGATNEKLFFGSGTQLSVL.

The CDR3 coding sequence is TGCGCCAGCAGCTCACAGGGGCGTGAAGCTTTCTTT. It specifies CASSSQGREAFF. V is TRBV5-1 and J is TRBJ1-1, with TRBD1 matching 7 bases. The CDR3 runs 12 residues. With 3 bases clipped from V and 7 bases from J, the junction kept 3 bases outside the gene matches. Germline V lookup: CDR1 SGHRS, CDR2 YFSETQ.

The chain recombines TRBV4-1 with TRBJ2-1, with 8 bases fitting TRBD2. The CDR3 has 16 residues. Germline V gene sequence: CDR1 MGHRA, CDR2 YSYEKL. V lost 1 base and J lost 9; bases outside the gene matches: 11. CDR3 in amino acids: CASSQAGGPGRTEQFF. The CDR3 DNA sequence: TGCGCCAGCAGCCAAGCGGGGGGGCCTGGGAGGACTGAGCAGTTCTTC.

CDR3 sequence (DNA): TGCGCCAGCACCCCACAACCATCGGATACCGGGGGGTATGGCTACACCTTC. Translating gives CASTPQPSDTGGYGYTF. This chain joins TRBV5-1 and TRBJ1-2; a possible D gene is TRBD1 (5 bases). The CDR3 is made up of 17 amino acids. The germline CDR1 and CDR2 sequences are SGHRS and YFSETQ. V lost 6 bases and J 5 bases, leaving 26 bases between the germline ends.

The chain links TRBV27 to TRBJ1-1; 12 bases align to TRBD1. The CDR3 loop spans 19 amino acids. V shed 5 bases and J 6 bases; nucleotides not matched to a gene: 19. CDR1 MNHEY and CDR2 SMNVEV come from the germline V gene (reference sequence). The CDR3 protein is CASSQNPGQGAPPRPEAFF. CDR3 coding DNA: TGTGCCAGCAGTCAAAATCCGGGACAGGGGGCCCCTCCTCGCCCTGAAGCTTTCTTT.

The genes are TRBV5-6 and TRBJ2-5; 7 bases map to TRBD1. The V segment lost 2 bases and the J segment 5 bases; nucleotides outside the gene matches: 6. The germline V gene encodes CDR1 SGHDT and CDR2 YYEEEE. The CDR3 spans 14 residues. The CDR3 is CASSLRGPGETQYF. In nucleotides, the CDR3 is TGTGCCAGCAGCTTAAGGGGGCCGGGGGAGACCCAGTACTTC. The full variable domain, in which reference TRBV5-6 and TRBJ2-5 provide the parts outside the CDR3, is DAGVTQSPTHLIKTRGQQVTLRCSPKSGHDTVSWYQQALGQGPQFIFQYYEEEERQRGNFPDRFSGHQFPNYSSELNVNALLLGDSALYLCASSLRGPGETQYFGPGTRLLVL.

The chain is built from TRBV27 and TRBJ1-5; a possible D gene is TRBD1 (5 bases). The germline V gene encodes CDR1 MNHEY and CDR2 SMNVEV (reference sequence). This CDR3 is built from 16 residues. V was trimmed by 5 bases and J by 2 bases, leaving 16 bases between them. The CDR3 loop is CASSPSPGRGNQPQHF. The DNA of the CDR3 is TGTGCCAGCAGTCCTTCCCCAGGGAGGGGCAATCAGCCCCAGCATTTT.

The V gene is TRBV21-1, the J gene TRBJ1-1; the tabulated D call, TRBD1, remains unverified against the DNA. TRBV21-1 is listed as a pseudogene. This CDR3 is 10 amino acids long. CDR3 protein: CASKTVEAFF. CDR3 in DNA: TGTGCCAGCAAGACAGTTGAAGCTTTCTTT.

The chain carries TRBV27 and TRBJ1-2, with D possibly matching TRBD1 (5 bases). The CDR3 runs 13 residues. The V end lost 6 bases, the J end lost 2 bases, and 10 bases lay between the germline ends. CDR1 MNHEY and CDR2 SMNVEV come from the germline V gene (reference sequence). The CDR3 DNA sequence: TGTGCCAGCAGAAAGGGGAGGAACTATGGCTACACCTTC. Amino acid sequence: CASRKGRNYGYTF.

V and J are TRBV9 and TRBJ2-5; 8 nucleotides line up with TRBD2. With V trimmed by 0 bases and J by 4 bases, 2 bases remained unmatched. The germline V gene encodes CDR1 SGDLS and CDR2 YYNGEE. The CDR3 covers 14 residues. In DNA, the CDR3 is TGTGCCAGCAGCGTAGAAAGCGGGGGAGAGACCCAGTACTTC. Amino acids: CASSVESGGETQYF. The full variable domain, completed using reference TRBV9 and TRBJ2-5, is DSGVTQTPKHLITATGQRVTLRCSPRSGDLSVYWYQQSLDQGLQFLIQYYNGEERAKGNILERFSAQQFPDLHSELNLSSLELGDSALYFCASSVESGGETQYFGPGTRLLVL.

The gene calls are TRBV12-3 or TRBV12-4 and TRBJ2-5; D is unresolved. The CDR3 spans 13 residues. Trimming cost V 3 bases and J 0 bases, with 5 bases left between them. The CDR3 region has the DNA TGTGCCAGCAGTTTGAGGTACCAAGAGACCCAGTACTTC. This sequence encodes CASSLRYQETQYF.

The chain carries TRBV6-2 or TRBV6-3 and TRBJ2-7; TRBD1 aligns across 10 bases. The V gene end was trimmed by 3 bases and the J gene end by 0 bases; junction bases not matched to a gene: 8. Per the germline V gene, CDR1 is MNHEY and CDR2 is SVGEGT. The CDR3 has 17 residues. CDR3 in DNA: TGTGCCAGCAGTTATGGGACAGGGGCGAGGATCTCCTACGAGCAGTACTTC. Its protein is CASSYGTGARISYEQYF.

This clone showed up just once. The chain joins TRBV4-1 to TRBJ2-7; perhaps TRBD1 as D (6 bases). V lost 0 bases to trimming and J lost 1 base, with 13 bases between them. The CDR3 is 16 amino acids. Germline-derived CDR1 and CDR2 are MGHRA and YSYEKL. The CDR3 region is CASSQDSVGQSYEQYF. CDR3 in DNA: TGCGCCAGCAGCCAAGATTCGGTCGGACAGTCCTACGAGCAGTACTTC.

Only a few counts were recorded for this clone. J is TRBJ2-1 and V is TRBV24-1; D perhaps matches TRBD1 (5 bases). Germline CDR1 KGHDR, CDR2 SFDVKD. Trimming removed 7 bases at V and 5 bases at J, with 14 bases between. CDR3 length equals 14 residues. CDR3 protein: CATRGLVGDNEQFF. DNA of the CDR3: TGTGCCACCAGGGGGCTAGTTGGGGACAATGAGCAGTTCTTC.

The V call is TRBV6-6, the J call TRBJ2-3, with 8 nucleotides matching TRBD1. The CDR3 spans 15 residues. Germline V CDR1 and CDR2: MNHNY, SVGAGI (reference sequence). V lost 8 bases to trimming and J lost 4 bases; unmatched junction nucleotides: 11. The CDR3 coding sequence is TGTGCCAGCGCCCCTCGGACAGGGAGTGCAGATACGCAGTATTTT. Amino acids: CASAPRTGSADTQYF.

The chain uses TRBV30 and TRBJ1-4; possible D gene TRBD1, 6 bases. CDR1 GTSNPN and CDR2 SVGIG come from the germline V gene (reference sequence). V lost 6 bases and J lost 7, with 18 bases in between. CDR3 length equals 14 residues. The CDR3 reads CACTMGAWGEKLFF. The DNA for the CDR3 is TGTGCCTGTACTATGGGGGCTTGGGGTGAAAAACTGTTTTTT.

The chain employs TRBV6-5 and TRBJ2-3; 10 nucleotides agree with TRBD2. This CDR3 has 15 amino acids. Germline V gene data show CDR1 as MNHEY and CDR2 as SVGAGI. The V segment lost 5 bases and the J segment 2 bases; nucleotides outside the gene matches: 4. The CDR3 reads CASSKGLASTDTQYF. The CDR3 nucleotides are TGTGCCAGCAGTAAGGGACTAGCGTCCACAGATACGCAGTATTTT.

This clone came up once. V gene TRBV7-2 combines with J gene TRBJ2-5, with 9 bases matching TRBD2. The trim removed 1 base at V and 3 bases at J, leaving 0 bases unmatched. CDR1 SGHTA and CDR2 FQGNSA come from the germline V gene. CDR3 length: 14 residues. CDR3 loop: CASSLEREEETQYF. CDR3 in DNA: TGTGCCAGCAGCTTAGAGCGGGAGGAAGAGACCCAGTACTTC. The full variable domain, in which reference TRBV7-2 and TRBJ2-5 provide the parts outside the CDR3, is GAGVSQSPSNKVTEKGKDVELRCDPISGHTALYWYRQSLGQGLEFLIYFQGNSAPDKSGLPSDRFSAERTGGSVSTLTIQRTQQEDSAVYLCASSLEREEETQYFGPGTRLLVL.

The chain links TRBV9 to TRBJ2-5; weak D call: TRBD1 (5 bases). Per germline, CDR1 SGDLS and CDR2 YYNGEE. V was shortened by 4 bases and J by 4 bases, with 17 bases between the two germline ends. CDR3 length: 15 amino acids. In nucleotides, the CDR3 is TGTGCCAGCAGCCCCCACCCCTCAGGGCGAGAGACCCAGTACTTC. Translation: CASSPHPSGRETQYF.

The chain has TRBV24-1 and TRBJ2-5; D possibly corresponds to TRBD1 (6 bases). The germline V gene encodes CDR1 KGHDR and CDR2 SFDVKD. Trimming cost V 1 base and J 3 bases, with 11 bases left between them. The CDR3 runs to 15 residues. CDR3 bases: TGTGCCACCAGTGATTTTTTACAGGGTAAAGAGACCCAGTACTTC. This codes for CATSDFLQGKETQYF.

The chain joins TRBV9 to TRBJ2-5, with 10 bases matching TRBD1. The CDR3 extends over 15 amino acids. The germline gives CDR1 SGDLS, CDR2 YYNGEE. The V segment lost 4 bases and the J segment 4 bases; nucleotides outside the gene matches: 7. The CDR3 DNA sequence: TGTGCCAGCAGCACCCGGGACAGGGGACCAGAGACCCAGTACTTC. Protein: CASSTRDRGPETQYF.

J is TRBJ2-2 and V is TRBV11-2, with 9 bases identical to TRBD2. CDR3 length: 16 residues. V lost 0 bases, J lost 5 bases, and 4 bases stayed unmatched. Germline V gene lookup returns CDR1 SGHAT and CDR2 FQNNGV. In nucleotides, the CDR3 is TGTGCCAGCAGCTTAGAACGAGCGGGAGGTACCGGGGAGCTGTTTTTT. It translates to CASSLERAGGTGELFF.